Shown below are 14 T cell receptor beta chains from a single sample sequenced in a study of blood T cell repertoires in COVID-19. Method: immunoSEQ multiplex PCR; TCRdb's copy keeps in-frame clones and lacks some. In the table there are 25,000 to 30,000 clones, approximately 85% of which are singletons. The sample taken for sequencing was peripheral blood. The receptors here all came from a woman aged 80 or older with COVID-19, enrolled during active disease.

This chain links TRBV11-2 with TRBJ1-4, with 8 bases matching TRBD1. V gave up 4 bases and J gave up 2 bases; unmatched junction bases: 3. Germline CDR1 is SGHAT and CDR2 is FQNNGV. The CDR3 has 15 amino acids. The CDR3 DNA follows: TGTGCCAGCAGCTGGAGACAGGGGACTAATGAAAAACTGTTTTTT. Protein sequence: CASSWRQGTNEKLFF. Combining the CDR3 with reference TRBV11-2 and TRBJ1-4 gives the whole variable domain EAGVAQSPRYKIIEKRQSVAFWCNPISGHATLYWYQQILGQGPKLLIQFQNNGVVDDSQLPKDRFSAERLKGVDSTLKIQPAKLEDSAVYLCASSWRQGTNEKLFFGSGTQLSVL.

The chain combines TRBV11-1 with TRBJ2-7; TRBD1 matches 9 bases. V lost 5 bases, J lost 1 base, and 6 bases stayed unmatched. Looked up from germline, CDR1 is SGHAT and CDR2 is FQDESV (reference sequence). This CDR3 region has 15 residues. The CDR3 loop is CASSRLTGGSYEQYF. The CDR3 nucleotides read TGTGCCAGCAGCCGATTGACAGGGGGATCCTACGAGCAGTACTTC.

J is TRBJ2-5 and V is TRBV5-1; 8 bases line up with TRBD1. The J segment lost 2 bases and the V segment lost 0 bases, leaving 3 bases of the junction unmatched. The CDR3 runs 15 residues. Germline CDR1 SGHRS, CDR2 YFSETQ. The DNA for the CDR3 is TGCGCCAGCAGCTTGGCAGGGACAGGTCAAGAGACCCAGTACTTC. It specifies CASSLAGTGQETQYF.

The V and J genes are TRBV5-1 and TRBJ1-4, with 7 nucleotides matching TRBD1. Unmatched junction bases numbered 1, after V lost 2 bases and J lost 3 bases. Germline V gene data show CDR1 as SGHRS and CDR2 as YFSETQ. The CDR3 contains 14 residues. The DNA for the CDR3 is TGCGCCAGCAGCTTCGACAGGGCTAATGAAAAACTGTTTTTT. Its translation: CASSFDRANEKLFF.

The CDR3 spells CSASDPGGTQETQYF. CDR3 nucleotide sequence: TGCAGTGCTAGTGATCCCGGGGGGACTCAAGAGACCCAGTACTTC. The genes are TRBV20-1 and TRBJ2-5; 7 positions agree with TRBD2. The CDR3 runs 15 residues. V shed 3 bases, J shed 2 bases, and the junction held 9 bases outside the gene matches. Looked up from germline, CDR1 is DFQATT and CDR2 is SNEGSKA (reference sequence).

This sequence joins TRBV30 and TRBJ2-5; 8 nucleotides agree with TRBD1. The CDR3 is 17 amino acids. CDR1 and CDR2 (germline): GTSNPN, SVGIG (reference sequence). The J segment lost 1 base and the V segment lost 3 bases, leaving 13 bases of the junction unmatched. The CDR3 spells CAWSPGQGFLRQETQYF. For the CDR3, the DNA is TGTGCCTGGAGCCCCGGACAGGGTTTCTTGCGCCAAGAGACCCAGTACTTC. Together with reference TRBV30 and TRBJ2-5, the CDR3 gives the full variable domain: SQTIHQWPATLVQPVGSPLSLECTVEGTSNPNLYWYRQAAGRGLQLLFYSVGIGQISSEVPQNLSASRPQDRQFILSSKKLLLSDSGFYLCAWSPGQGFLRQETQYFGPGTRLLVL.

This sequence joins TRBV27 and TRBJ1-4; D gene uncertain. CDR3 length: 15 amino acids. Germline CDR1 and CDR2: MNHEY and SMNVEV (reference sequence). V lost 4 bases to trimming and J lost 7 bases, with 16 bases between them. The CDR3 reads CASSWAGLKGEKLFF. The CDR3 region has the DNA TGTGCCAGCAGTTGGGCGGGCCTGAAAGGTGAAAAACTGTTTTTT.

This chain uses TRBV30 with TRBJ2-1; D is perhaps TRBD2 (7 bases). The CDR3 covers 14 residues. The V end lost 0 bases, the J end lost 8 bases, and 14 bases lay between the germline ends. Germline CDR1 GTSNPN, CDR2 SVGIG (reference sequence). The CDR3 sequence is CAWSVQQGGDEQFF. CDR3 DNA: TGTGCCTGGAGTGTACAACAGGGAGGGGATGAGCAGTTCTTC. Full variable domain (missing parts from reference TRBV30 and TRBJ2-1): SQTIHQWPATLVQPVGSPLSLECTVEGTSNPNLYWYRQAAGRGLQLLFYSVGIGQISSEVPQNLSASRPQDRQFILSSKKLLLSDSGFYLCAWSVQQGGDEQFFGPGTRLTVL.

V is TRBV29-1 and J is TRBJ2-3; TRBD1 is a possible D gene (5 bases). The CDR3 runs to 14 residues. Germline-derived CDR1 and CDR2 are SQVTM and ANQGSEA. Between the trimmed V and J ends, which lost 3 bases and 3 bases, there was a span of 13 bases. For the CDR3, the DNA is TGCAGCGTTGATAGTCCCCAGGGTACAGATACGCAGTATTTT. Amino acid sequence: CSVDSPQGTDTQYF.

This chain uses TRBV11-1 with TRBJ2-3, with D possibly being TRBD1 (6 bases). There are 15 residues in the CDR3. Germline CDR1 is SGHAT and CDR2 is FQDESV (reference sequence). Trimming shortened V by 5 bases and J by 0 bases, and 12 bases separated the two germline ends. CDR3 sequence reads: CASSDGQRSTDTQYF. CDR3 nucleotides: TGTGCCAGCAGCGACGGACAGCGTAGCACAGATACGCAGTATTTT.

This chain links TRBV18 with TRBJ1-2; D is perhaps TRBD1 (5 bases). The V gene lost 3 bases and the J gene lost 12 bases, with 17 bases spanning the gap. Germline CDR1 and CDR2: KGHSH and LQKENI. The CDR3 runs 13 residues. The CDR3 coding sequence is TGTGCCAGCTCACCCCTGCCCGCGCGGGACGACACCTTC. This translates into CASSPLPARDDTF.

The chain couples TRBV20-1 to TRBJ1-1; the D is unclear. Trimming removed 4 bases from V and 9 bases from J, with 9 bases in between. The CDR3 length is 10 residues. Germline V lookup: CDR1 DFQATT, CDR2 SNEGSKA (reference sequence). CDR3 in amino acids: CSATFKKAFF. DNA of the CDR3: TGCAGTGCTACTTTTAAAAAAGCTTTCTTT.

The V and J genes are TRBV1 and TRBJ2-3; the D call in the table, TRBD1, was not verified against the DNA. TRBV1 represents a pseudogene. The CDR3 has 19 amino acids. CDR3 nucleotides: TGCACCAGCAGCCAAGTCCGGGCAGGGGGTACTTCGTACACAGATACGCAGTATTTT. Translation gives CTSSQVRAGGTSYTDTQYF.

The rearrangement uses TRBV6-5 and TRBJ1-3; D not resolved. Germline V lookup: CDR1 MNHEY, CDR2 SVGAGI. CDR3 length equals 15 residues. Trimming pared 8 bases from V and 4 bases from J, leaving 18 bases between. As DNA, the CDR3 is TGTGCCAGCGGCCGGGAGGCCCAAACAGGAAACACCATATATTTT. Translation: CASGREAQTGNTIYF.